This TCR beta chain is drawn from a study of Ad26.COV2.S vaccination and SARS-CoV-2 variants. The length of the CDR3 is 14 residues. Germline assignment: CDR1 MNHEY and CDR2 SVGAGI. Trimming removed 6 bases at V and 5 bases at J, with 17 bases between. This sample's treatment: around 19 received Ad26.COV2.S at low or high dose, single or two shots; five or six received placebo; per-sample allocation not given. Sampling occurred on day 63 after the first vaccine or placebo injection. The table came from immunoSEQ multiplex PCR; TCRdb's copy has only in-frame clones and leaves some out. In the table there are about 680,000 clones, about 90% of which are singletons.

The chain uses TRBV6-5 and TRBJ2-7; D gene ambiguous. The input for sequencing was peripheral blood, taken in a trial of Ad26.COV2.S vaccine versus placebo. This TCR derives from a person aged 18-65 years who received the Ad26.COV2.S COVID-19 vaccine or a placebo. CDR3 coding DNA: TGTGCCAGCAGCTCACCGGGCCTAACCCACGAGCAGTACTTC. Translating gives CASSSPGLTHEQYF.